The source of this TCR beta chain is a study of T cells in localized non-small cell lung cancer. Generated by immunoSEQ multiplex PCR, the TCRdb table keeps only in-frame clones and is missing some. The sample consists of about 51,000 clones, around 81% of them appearing once. The CDR3 length is 14 residues. V lost 4 bases to trimming and J lost 6 bases; unmatched junction nucleotides: 3. CDR1 is MNHNY and CDR2 is SVGAGI in the germline V gene (reference sequence). The sequencing here drew on peripheral blood mononuclear cells, taken before any cancer treatment. The sequence came from a man between 40 and 75 years old with stage III lung adenocarcinoma. The V call is TRBV6-6, the J call TRBJ2-1; 10 nucleotides agree with TRBD2. The CDR3 spells CASSSSGGINEQFF. The CDR3 nucleotides read TGTGCCAGCAGTTCTAGCGGGGGCATCAATGAGCAGTTCTTC.